This T cell receptor (beta chain) comes out of a study of T cells in women clearing cervical HPV infection. Study-wide context: Case blood was drawn a median 149 days after lesion detection.

The repertoire was sequenced with immunoSEQ multiplex PCR; TCRdb's copy has only in-frame clones and lacks some. Here the sample table reports roughly 15,000 clones. The CDR3 is 14 amino acids. From germline, CDR1 is SGHTS and CDR2 YDEGEE. V gave up 0 bases and J gave up 5 bases, with 11 bases separating them. Turning to this clone: The read falls 3 residues short of the CDR3 end, and the missing part is taken from the germline J gene.

Material: blood buffy coat. This sequence originates from a woman between 18 and 70 years old with a cervical HPV16 infection that either progressed to CIN3+ or cleared (not recorded which). The gene calls are TRBV5-8 and TRBJ1-2; TRBD1 might be the D (5 bases). Partial CDR3 DNA: TGTGCCAGCAGCTTGGGAGGGGTTCGGTATGGC. Translated, it gives CASSLGGVRYG. The entire CDR3 reads CASSLGGVRYGYTF.